The 9 T cell receptor beta chains presented below share a single source sample, sequenced in a study of blood T cell repertoires in COVID-19. TCRdb keeps only in-frame clones here, not all; method: immunoSEQ multiplex PCR. This table has over 200,000 clones, around 80% appearing once. What was sequenced was peripheral blood. The receptors here all came from a human donor in a cohort sampled during active COVID-19.

The chain has TRBV9 and TRBJ1-3; D may be TRBD1 (5 bases). CDR1 and CDR2 (germline): SGDLS, YYNGEE. V was cut by 4 bases and J by 2 bases, with 13 bases left in between. The CDR3 covers 15 residues. The CDR3 protein is CASSPRVSAGNTIYF. Written as DNA, the CDR3 is TGTGCCAGCAGCCCCAGGGTTTCGGCTGGAAACACCATATATTTT.

The V gene is TRBV10-3, the J gene TRBJ2-1; 9 bases align to TRBD2. The length of the CDR3 is 17 residues. Germline trimming cut 0 bases from V and 6 bases from J; bases unmatched to any gene: 9. Per the germline V gene, CDR1 is ENHRY and CDR2 is SYGVKD. The CDR3 DNA sequence: TGTGCCATCAGTGAGTCCGAAATAGCGGGAGAGGGCAATGAGCAGTTCTTC. It codes for CAISESEIAGEGNEQFF.

This clone was seen just once. The chain has TRBV4-1 and TRBJ2-7; no firm D call. The CDR3 contains 15 residues. V dropped 2 bases and J dropped 4 bases, with 15 bases sitting between them. The germline gives CDR1 MGHRA, CDR2 YSYEKL. The CDR3: CASSQRQVLPYEQYF. DNA for the CDR3: TGCGCCAGCAGCCAAAGGCAGGTTCTTCCTTACGAGCAGTACTTC.

This clone was detected once. The J gene is TRBJ1-2, the V gene TRBV5-5; D unresolved. The CDR3 is 14 residues long. With 2 bases removed from V and 5 bases from J, the gap between germline ends came to 13 bases. Germline loops: CDR1 SGHKS, CDR2 YYEKEE (reference sequence). The CDR3 nucleotides read TGTGCCAGCAGCTTCCGTGGGCCAAGTTATGGCTACACCTTC. This codes for CASSFRGPSYGYTF.

The chain couples TRBV6-1 to TRBJ2-7; D unclear. Per germline, CDR1 MNHNS and CDR2 SASEGT. The CDR3 covers 11 residues. V was clipped by 3 bases and J by 4 bases, with 4 bases between them. The CDR3 region has the DNA TGTGCCAGCAGTGATCAATACGAGCAGTACTTC. It specifies CASSDQYEQYF.

The chain uses TRBV7-7 and TRBJ2-7, with D possibly being TRBD2 (6 bases). This CDR3 contains 15 residues. Germline V gives CDR1 SSHAT, CDR2 FNYEAQ (reference sequence). Trimming cost V 0 bases and J 2 bases, with 11 bases left between them. The chain's CDR3 is CASSLAAGPTYEQYF. In nucleotides, the CDR3 is TGTGCCAGCAGCTTAGCCGCGGGACCTACCTACGAGCAGTACTTC.

The chain combines TRBV27 with TRBJ2-7; 8 nucleotides agree with TRBD2. Looked up from germline, CDR1 is MNHEY and CDR2 is SMNVEV (reference sequence). The CDR3 extends over 15 amino acids. The J segment lost 2 bases and the V segment lost 5 bases, leaving 8 bases of the junction unmatched. The CDR3 DNA follows: TGTGCCAGCAGTGACGGGGCGGGAGGACCCTACGAGCAGTACTTC. This encodes CASSDGAGGPYEQYF.

A word on this clone: Other nucleotide sequences from this sample produce the same CDR3. The rearrangement links TRBV5-4 to TRBJ2-5; 9 bases map to TRBD2. Germline CDR1 reads SGHNT; CDR2 reads YYREEE (reference sequence). The junction had 7 bases not matched to a gene; V was cut back by 2 bases and J by 5 bases. CDR3 size: 15 residues. CDR3 in amino acids: CASSLGGRARETQYF. The CDR3 DNA reads TGTGCCAGCAGCTTAGGCGGGAGGGCCCGGGAGACCCAGTACTTC.

J is TRBJ1-2 and V is TRBV9, with D unresolved. The length of the CDR3 is 14 residues. Per germline, CDR1 SGDLS and CDR2 YYNGEE. The V end lost 0 bases, the J end lost 0 bases, and 6 bases lay between the germline ends. The CDR3 DNA sequence: TGTGCCAGCAGCGTAGGGAGGCCTAACTATGGCTACACCTTC. This sequence encodes CASSVGRPNYGYTF. The whole variable domain, filled in from reference TRBV9 and TRBJ1-2, reads DSGVTQTPKHLITATGQRVTLRCSPRSGDLSVYWYQQSLDQGLQFLIQYYNGEERAKGNILERFSAQQFPDLHSELNLSSLELGDSALYFCASSVGRPNYGYTFGSGTRLTVV.